What follows is one T cell receptor beta chain and its context. The same CDR3 also results from other DNA sequences found in this sample. Some clones are missing from TCRdb's copy, which holds only in-frame ones; the method was immunoSEQ multiplex PCR. The sample includes 150,000 or so clones, roughly 89% seen only once; the top ten take around 13%. The source of the sample is a study of control samples from healthy donors and cancer patients. V was pared by 0 bases and J by 4 bases, with 4 bases between. From germline, CDR1 is LNHDA and CDR2 SQIVND (reference sequence). The CDR3 consists of 13 residues.

The source of this sequence is a man aged 25 to 45 in good health. Sequencing was performed on blood. V gene TRBV19 combines with J gene TRBJ1-5; no reliable D call. This chain's CDR3 is CASSIEGNQPQHF. CDR3 nucleotide sequence: TGTGCCAGTAGTATAGAGGGGAATCAGCCCCAGCATTTT.